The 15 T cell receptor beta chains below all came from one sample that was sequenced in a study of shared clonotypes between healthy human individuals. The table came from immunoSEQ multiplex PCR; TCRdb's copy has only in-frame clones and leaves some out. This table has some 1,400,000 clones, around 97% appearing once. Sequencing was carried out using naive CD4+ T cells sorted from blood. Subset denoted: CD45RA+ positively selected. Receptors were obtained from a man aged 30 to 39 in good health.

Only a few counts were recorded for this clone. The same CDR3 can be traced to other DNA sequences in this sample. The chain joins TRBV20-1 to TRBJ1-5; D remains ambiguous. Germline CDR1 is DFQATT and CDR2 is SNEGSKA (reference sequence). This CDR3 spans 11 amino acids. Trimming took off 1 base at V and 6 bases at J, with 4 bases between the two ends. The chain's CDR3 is CSARGSQPQHF. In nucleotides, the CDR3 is TGCAGTGCTAGAGGATCTCAGCCCCAGCATTTT.

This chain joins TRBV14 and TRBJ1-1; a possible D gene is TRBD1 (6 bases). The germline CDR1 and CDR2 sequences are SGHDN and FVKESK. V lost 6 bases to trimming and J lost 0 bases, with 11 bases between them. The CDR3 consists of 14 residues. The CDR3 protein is CASRQTGMNTEAFF. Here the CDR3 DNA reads TGTGCCAGCAGGCAAACAGGGATGAACACTGAAGCTTTCTTT.

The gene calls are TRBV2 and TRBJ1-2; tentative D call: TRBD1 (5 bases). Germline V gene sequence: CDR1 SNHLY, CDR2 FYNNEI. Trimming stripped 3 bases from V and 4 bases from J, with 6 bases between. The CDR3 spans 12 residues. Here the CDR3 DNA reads TGTGCCAGCAGTGAGACAGCCTATGGCTACACCTTC. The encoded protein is CASSETAYGYTF.

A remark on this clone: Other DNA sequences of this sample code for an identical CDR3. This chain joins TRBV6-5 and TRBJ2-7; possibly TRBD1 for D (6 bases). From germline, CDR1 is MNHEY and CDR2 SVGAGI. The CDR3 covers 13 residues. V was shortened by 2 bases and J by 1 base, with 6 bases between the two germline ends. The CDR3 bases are TGTGCCAGCAGTTACGGACAGTCCTACGAGCAGTACTTC. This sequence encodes CASSYGQSYEQYF.

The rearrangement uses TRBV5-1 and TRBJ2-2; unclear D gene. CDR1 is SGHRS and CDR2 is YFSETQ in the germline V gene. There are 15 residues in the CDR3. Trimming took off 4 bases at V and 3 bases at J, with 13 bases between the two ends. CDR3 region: CASSPGFEYTGELFF. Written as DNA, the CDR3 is TGCGCCAGCAGCCCGGGCTTCGAATACACCGGGGAGCTGTTTTTT.

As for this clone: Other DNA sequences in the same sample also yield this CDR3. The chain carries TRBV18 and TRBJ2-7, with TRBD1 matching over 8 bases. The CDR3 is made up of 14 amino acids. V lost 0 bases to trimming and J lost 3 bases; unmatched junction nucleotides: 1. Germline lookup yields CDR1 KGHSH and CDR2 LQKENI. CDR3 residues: CASSPPGQGYEQYF. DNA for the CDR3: TGTGCCAGCTCACCACCCGGACAGGGCTACGAGCAGTACTTC.

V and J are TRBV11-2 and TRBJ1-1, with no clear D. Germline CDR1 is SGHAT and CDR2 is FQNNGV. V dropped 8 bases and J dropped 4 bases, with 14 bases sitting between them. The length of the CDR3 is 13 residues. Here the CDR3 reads CASGRGDFTEAFF. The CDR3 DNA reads TGTGCCAGCGGGCGGGGTGATTTCACTGAAGCTTTCTTT.

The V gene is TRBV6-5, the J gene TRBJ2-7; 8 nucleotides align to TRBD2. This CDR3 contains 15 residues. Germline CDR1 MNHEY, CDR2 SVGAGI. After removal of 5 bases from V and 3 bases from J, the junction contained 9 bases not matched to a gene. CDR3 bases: TGTGCCAGCAGTCCAAGCGGGAGTGGTTTCTACGAGCAGTACTTC. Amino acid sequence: CASSPSGSGFYEQYF.

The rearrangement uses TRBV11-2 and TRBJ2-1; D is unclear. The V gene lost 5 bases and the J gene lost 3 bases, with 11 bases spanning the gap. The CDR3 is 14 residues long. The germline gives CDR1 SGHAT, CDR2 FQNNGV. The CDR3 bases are TGTGCCAGCAGCCGGGCCTCTCTCTACAATGAGCAGTTCTTC. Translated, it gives CASSRASLYNEQFF. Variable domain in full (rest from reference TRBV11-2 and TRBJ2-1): EAGVAQSPRYKIIEKRQSVAFWCNPISGHATLYWYQQILGQGPKLLIQFQNNGVVDDSQLPKDRFSAERLKGVDSTLKIQPAKLEDSAVYLCASSRASLYNEQFFGPGTRLTVL.

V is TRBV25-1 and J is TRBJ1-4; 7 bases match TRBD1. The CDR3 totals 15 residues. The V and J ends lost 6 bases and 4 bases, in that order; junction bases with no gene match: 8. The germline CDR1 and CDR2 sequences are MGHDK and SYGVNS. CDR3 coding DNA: TGTGCCAGCAGGCAAACAGGGGTTAATAATGAAAAACTGTTTTTT. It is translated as CASRQTGVNNEKLFF. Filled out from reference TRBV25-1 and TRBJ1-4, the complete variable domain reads EADIYQTPRYLVIGTGKKITLECSQTMGHDKMYWYQQDPGMELHLIHYSYGVNSTEKGDLSSESTVSRIRTEHFPLTLESARPSHTSQYLCASRQTGVNNEKLFFGSGTQLSVL.

CDR3 DNA sequence: TGTGCCAGCAGCGCACCCGGGCAGGGGAACAATGAGCAGTTCTTC. Protein: CASSAPGQGNNEQFF. The J gene is TRBJ2-1, the V gene TRBV28; TRBD1 is a possible D gene (6 bases). This CDR3 has 15 amino acids. V gave up 6 bases and J gave up 5 bases, with 17 bases separating them. CDR1 and CDR2 (germline): MDHEN, SYDVKM.

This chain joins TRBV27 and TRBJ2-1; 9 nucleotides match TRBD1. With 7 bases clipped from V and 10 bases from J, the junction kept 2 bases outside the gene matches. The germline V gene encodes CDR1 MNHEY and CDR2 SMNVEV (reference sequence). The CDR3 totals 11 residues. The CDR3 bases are TGTGCCAGCAAACAGGGGGCCGAGCAGTTCTTC. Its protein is CASKQGAEQFF.

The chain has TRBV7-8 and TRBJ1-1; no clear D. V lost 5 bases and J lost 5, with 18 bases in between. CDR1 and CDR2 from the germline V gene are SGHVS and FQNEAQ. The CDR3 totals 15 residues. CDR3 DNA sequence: TGTGCCAGCAGCCCCTGGACGGACCCAACAACTGAAGCTTTCTTT. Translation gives CASSPWTDPTTEAFF.

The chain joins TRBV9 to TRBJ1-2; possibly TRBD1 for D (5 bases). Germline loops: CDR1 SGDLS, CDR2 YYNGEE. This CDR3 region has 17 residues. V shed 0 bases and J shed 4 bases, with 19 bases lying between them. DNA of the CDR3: TGTGCCAGCAGCGTAGTAGGGGAGGCAGGAGGTATCTATGGCTACACCTTC. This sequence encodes CASSVVGEAGGIYGYTF.

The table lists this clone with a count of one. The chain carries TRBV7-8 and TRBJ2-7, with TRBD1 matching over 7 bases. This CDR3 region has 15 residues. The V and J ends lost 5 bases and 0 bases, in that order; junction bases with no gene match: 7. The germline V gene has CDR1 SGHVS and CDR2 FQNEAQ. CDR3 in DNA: TGTGCCAGCAGCGACAGGGCTTTGGGCTCCTACGAGCAGTACTTC. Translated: CASSDRALGSYEQYF. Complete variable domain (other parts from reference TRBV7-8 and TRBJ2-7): GAGVSQSPRYKVAKRGQDVALRCDPISGHVSLFWYQQALGQGPEFLTYFQNEAQLDKSGLPSDRFFAERPEGSVSTLKIQRTQQEDSAVYLCASSDRALGSYEQYFGPGTRLTVT.